Listed below are T cell receptor beta chains from one sample, sequenced in a study of cytomegalovirus exposure and HLA in healthy donors. Sequenced by immunoSEQ multiplex PCR; TCRdb stores in-frame clones only, minus some. The repertoire holds more than 300,000 clones, with roughly 85% as singletons. Sequenced input: PBMCs. All receptors come from a woman between 18 and 30 years old in good health and CMV-seronegative. The CDR3 runs from the conserved cysteine through the conserved F or W. Fields, in order: J gene, V gene, CDR3 protein.

TRBJ2-3	TRBV29-1	CSVDWGSTDTQYF
TRBJ2-2	TRBV6-5	CASLPPGLPGELFF
TRBJ2-7	TRBV29-1	CSVVIMSGGPPYEQYF
TRBJ1-1	TRBV5-1	CASRMDTTLLNTEAFF
TRBJ2-2	TRBV5-6	CASSTTSGGPNTGELFF
TRBJ2-5	TRBV6-5	CASSYSGGSKGETQYF
TRBJ2-4	TRBV7-9	CASSRSTSGRASDQYF
TRBJ1-1	TRBV5-4	CASSFPRTNTEAFF
TRBJ2-4	TRBV27	CASKGGGGAKNIQYF
TRBJ2-1	TRBV29-1	CSVEVGLAANEQFF
TRBJ1-5	TRBV27	CASSLLGPNQPQHF
TRBJ1-6	TRBV2	CASSEFGDSSYNSPLHF
TRBJ1-1	TRBV7-2	CASSPLGLTEAFF
TRBJ2-5	TRBV7-2	CASSLGRGETQYF
TRBJ1-1	TRBV11-2	CASSLFTEAFF
TRBJ2-3	TRBV29-1	CSAAGAWASDTQYF
TRBJ2-6	TRBV7-8	CAGGDSHSGANVLTF
TRBJ1-2	TRBV27	CASSLGAGSYGYTF
TRBJ2-1	TRBV30	CAWSGAGGNEQFF
TRBJ2-1	TRBV2	CASSYTPGLANEQFF
TRBJ1-1	TRBV4-2	CASSQDPGVNTEAFF
TRBJ2-3	TRBV15	CATSRFSSSEITDTQYF
TRBJ1-2	TRBV28	CASLSGTAYGYTF
TRBJ2-7	TRBV4-1	CASSLAPGGGISYEQYF
TRBJ2-7	TRBV5-1	CASSSGAGVVYEQYF
TRBJ2-1	TRBV10-3	CAISERGASYNEQFF
TRBJ1-2	TRBV5-6	CASSLGDRVNGYTF
TRBJ2-3	TRBV5-4	CASSFTGGVEDTQYF
TRBJ1-4	TRBV6-5	CASSYHNRAREKLFF
TRBJ2-5	TRBV27	CASSSTGAETQYF
TRBJ1-3	TRBV2	CASSEDRWGNTIYF
TRBJ1-4	TRBV7-9	CASSGEKLFF
TRBJ2-5	TRBV7-2	CASSSQTGGGETQYF
TRBJ2-7	TRBV6-5	CASSYRGGAYEQYF
TRBJ1-1	TRBV25-1	CASSLDRGTEAFF
TRBJ2-5	TRBV28	CASSPHTGDRETQYF
TRBJ2-5	TRBV4-1	CASSQASGRQETQYF
TRBJ2-2	TRBV4-1	CASSQKGGNTGELFF
TRBJ1-3	TRBV29-1	CSVMGTQGNTIYF
TRBJ2-3	TRBV2	CASGDSASTDTQYF
TRBJ2-5	TRBV6-5	CASSLADQETQYF
TRBJ2-5	TRBV19	CASSIRRGQETQYF
TRBJ1-4	TRBV28	CATLPRQGRGVVEKLFF
TRBJ2-7	TRBV10-2	CASSRDRAGRWATYEQYF
TRBJ1-1	TRBV28	CASREGGNTEAFF
TRBJ2-7	TRBV28	CASSLDRDGYEQYF
TRBJ1-1	TRBV7-9	CASSPTGPYTEAFF
TRBJ1-5	TRBV5-1	CASSLDGGSQPQHF
TRBJ2-7	TRBV5-1	CASSVMRELNEQYF
TRBJ2-7	TRBV6-1	CASSATGYLHEQYF
TRBJ2-7	TRBV5-1	CASSRGQQTYEQYF
TRBJ2-7	TRBV6-6	CASSYETGASYEQYF
TRBJ1-1	TRBV5-1	CASSNPGETEAFF
TRBJ1-5	TRBV19	CASTTGTGSNQPQHF
TRBJ2-5	TRBV2	CASTSGQHRRETQYF
TRBJ1-6	TRBV19	CASSMQRGILNSPLHF